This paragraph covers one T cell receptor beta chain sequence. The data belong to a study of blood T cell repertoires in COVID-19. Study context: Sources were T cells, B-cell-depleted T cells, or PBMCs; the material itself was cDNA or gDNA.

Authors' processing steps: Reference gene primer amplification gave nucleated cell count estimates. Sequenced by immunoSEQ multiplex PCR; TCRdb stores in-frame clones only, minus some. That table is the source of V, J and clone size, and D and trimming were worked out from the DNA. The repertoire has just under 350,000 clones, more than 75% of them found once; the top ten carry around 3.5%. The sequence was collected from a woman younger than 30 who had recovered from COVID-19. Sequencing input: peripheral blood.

The DNA of the CDR3 is TGTGCCAGCAGCACTTCGGCGGTAGCGGAGCAGTTCTTC. This gives the protein CASSTSAVAEQFF. The chain uses TRBV9 and TRBJ2-1; weak D call: TRBD2 (5 bases). The germline V gene has CDR1 SGDLS and CDR2 YYNGEE. This CDR3 region has 13 residues. Trimming removed 4 bases at V and 10 bases at J, with 15 bases between.